This T cell receptor (beta chain) stems from a study of graft-versus-host responses after intestinal transplantation. The overall study: Recipients got multivisceral, liver-intestinal, or isolated intestinal transplants. Induction with anti-thymocyte globulin, then tacrolimus and steroids for around three years, was given to all recipients.

Study-level results: GvH clones occurred in recipient marrow; some first appeared in ileum or blood. Allografts carried high graft-versus-host to host-versus-graft clonal ratios in patients having graft-donor T cell macrochimerism.

Clones were read by immunoSEQ multiplex PCR, and TCRdb kept only the in-frame ones, dropping some. The table has tens of thousands of clones, roughly four fifths seen once. On this clone: Its antigen is currently unknown.

V was clipped by 5 bases and J by 2 bases; unmatched bases: 10. The CDR3 contains 17 residues. The receptor was isolated from a human patient who received an intestinal transplant, so some T cells may come from the graft donor. Specimen: PBMCs, collected less than 1,400 days after transplant. The chain links TRBV5-3 to TRBJ2-7, with TRBD2 matching 13 bases. TRBV5-3 is noted as an ORF with a role that remains uncertain. The CDR3 protein is CARRPWTSGSWAYEQYF. In nucleotides, the CDR3 is TGTGCCAGAAGGCCTTGGACTAGCGGGAGTTGGGCCTACGAGCAGTACTTC.